This T cell receptor beta chain derives from a study of T cells in Graves' hyperthyroidism and ophthalmopathy. Whole-study context: It was at initial diagnosis, before any treatment, that peripheral blood was collected. General study findings and limits: Most thyroid clonotypes expanded above 0.001 appeared in blood too.

In germline, CDR1 is DFQATT, CDR2 SNEGSKA (reference sequence). The CDR3 runs 13 residues. Losses at the gene ends were 3 bases for V and 5 bases for J; bases not matched to a gene: 7. This clonotype appeared a few times. The target antigen is unknown. Uncontrolled infections, other autoimmune diseases, pregnancy or lactation led to exclusion of patients. Every diagnosis used clinical symptoms, serum thyroxine and TRAb, thyroid ultrasound and orbital computed tomography. Authors of the study amplified TCR beta CDR3 regions from RNA transcripts. When the TCR CDR3 underwent first-round RT-PCR, the HTBI primer set was used. TCRdb re-analysed the multiplex PCR reads in MiXCR, keeping a single row per CDR3 protein. Among 750,000 to 950,000 distinct CDR3 sequences listed, roughly 40% were seen once.

The chain has TRBV20-1 and TRBJ2-7; 7 bases line up with TRBD2. This TCR was recovered from a man between 18 and 35 years old with Graves' hyperthyroidism. Sequenced material: blood. The CDR3 bases are TGCAGTGCTAGGGGCTTGGGGGGGGACGAGCAGTACTTC. Its protein is CSARGLGGDEQYF.